The 13 T cell receptor beta chains below come from one sample, sequenced in a study of shared clonotypes between healthy human individuals. Assay used: immunoSEQ multiplex PCR; TCRdb lists only in-frame clones, some missing. The sample includes 450,000 to 550,000 clones, more than 65% of them seen just once. Sequencing was done on a sample of PBMCs. Receptor source: a middle-aged woman in good health. Some clones in this sample may be carry-over from other donors' samples.

The rearrangement links TRBV6-1 to TRBJ1-2; 7 nucleotides align to TRBD1. V was pared by 8 bases and J by 6 bases, with 15 bases of the junction left unmatched. The V gene's germline CDR1 is MNHNS and CDR2 SASEGT. The CDR3 covers 15 residues. The CDR3 region is CASSLEGRGMNGYTF. Written as DNA, the CDR3 is TGTGCCAGCTCCCTAGAGGGCAGGGGGATGAATGGCTACACCTTC.

This sequence joins TRBV4-1 and TRBJ1-5; D may be TRBD1 (5 bases). From germline, CDR1 is MGHRA and CDR2 YSYEKL. This CDR3 comprises 16 residues. Trimming removed 3 bases from V and 0 bases from J, with 12 bases in between. DNA for the CDR3: TGCGCCAGCAGCCAGGACCTGGGGGTTAGCAATCAGCCCCAGCATTTT. Encoded protein: CASSQDLGVSNQPQHF.

This clone was detected once. J is TRBJ2-7 and V is TRBV5-1; TRBD1 aligns across 10 bases. There are 15 residues in the CDR3. CDR1 is SGHRS, CDR2 YFSETQ, per germline. Trimming removed 3 bases from V and 2 bases from J; junction bases left unmatched: 5. The CDR3 region has the DNA TGCGCCAGCAGCTCTCGGGACAGGGGCACCTACGAGCAGTACTTC. This gives the protein CASSSRDRGTYEQYF.

J is TRBJ1-1 and V is TRBV6-6; tentatively, D is TRBD1 (6 bases). CDR1 and CDR2 (germline): MNHNY, SVGAGI (reference sequence). The CDR3 loop spans 13 amino acids. Trimming left V 6 bases short and J 11 bases short, with 19 bases between. The CDR3 loop reads CASRATSQGEAFF. CDR3 sequence (DNA): TGTGCCAGCAGGGCAACCTCACAGGGCGAGGCTTTCTTT.

This clone was picked up a small number of times. The rearrangement links TRBV7-3 to TRBJ2-1, with TRBD2 matching 10 bases. Germline-derived CDR1 and CDR2 are SGHTA and FQGTGA. With 5 bases clipped from V and 2 bases from J, the junction kept 6 bases outside the gene matches. CDR3 length: 16 residues. The CDR3 is CASSPWTSGAYNEQFF. CDR3 bases: TGTGCCAGCAGCCCTTGGACTAGCGGAGCCTACAATGAGCAGTTCTTC.

The chain has TRBV30 and TRBJ1-3; D call uncertain. The germline CDR1 and CDR2 sequences are GTSNPN and SVGIG (reference sequence). This CDR3 is built from 15 residues. Trimming shortened V by 1 base and J by 4 bases, and 14 bases separated the two germline ends. In DNA form, the CDR3 reads TGTGCCTGGAGTGGCCCCCATGGCTTGGGAAACACCATATATTTT. The encoded protein is CAWSGPHGLGNTIYF.

This chain joins TRBV29-1 and TRBJ2-3; 10 nucleotides line up with TRBD2. Germline values: CDR1 SQVTM, CDR2 ANQGSEA. Unmatched junction bases numbered 9, after V lost 6 bases and J lost 6 bases. The CDR3 has 14 amino acids. The CDR3 here is CSVPIAGGIDTQYF. DNA for the CDR3: TGCAGCGTCCCGATAGCGGGAGGAATTGATACGCAGTATTTT.

In this sample, this clone turned up many times. V and J are TRBV18 and TRBJ2-7; D call uncertain. The CDR3 loop spans 15 amino acids. Trimming removed 1 base at V and 2 bases at J, with 12 bases between. CDR1 and CDR2 (germline): KGHSH, LQKENI. The CDR3 coding sequence is TGTGCCAGCTCACCACGGTCGGACGGAACCTACGAGCAGTACTTC. Protein sequence: CASSPRSDGTYEQYF.

In this sample, this clone turned up once. The CDR3 reads CASSPDSTLYGYTF. In nucleotides, the CDR3 is TGCGCCAGCAGCCCGGACAGCACCCTCTATGGCTACACCTTC. The V and J genes are TRBV5-1 and TRBJ1-2, with a possible D match to TRBD1 (6 bases). CDR1 is SGHRS, CDR2 YFSETQ, per germline. Trimming removed 4 bases from V and 4 bases from J, with 14 bases in between. The CDR3 covers 14 residues.

This clone has a count of ten or more. The chain carries TRBV7-2 and TRBJ2-5; the match to TRBD2 covers 11 bases. Germline V gene lookup returns CDR1 SGHTA and CDR2 FQGNSA. After removal of 3 bases from V and 10 bases from J, the junction contained 10 bases not matched to a gene. This CDR3 spans 15 amino acids. CDR3 amino acids: CASSFLAGGPGGQYF. CDR3 DNA: TGTGCCAGCAGCTTCCTAGCGGGAGGACCGGGGGGCCAGTACTTC.

This chain connects TRBV2 to TRBJ1-2; 9 bases line up with TRBD1. The CDR3 runs to 12 residues. Germline CDR1 reads SNHLY; CDR2 reads FYNNEI. With 6 bases clipped from V and 14 bases from J, the junction kept 10 bases outside the gene matches. The CDR3 protein is CASRVTGGECTF. In nucleotides, the CDR3 is TGTGCCAGCAGGGTTACAGGGGGCGAGTGTACCTTC.

With regard to this clone: One junction end does not reproduce the germline sequence, and a read error may be involved. The same CDR3 arises from other DNA sequences in this sample as well. J is TRBJ2-7 and V is TRBV4-2, with TRBD2 matching 8 bases. The CDR3 extends over 16 amino acids. The germline V gene has CDR1 LGHNA and CDR2 YNFKEQ. The CDR3 loop is CASSQDLAGLGGEQYF. In DNA, the CDR3 is TGTGCCAGCAGTCAAGATCTAGCGGGCCTGGGGGGCGAGCAGTACTTC.

The rearrangement uses TRBV23-1 and TRBJ2-1, with 11 nucleotides matching TRBD2. TRBV23-1 counts as an open reading frame of uncertain function. Trimming at V came to 0 bases and at J to 0 bases, leaving 19 bases not matched to a gene. This CDR3 contains 23 residues. DNA for the CDR3: TGCGCCAGCAGTCAATCAAGAGGCCAGTGGACTAGCGGGCCGAGGGACTCCTACAATGAGCAGTTCTTC. The encoded protein is CASSQSRGQWTSGPRDSYNEQFF.